This note documents a single TCR beta chain sequence. This entry comes from a study of blood T cell repertoires in COVID-19. Study background: Acute and convalescent COVID-19 samples came from the United States, Italy and Spain. PBMCs, B-cell-depleted T cells, or T cells provided the cDNA or gDNA that made up the material.

Trimming at V came to 11 bases and at J to 5 bases, leaving 15 bases not matched to a gene. CDR1 MNHEY and CDR2 SVGAGI come from the germline V gene. The CDR3 spans 15 residues. Original handling: How many nucleated cells were present was estimated from reference gene primer amplification. Assay used: immunoSEQ multiplex PCR; TCRdb lists only in-frame clones, some missing. V and J calls and clone size are given by that table; D and trimming were obtained from the DNA. Of roughly 300,000 clones listed, 85% are singletons. The receptor's source is a human donor in a cohort sampled during active COVID-19. Sequenced: peripheral blood. The chain links TRBV6-5 to TRBJ1-1; 9 bases agree with TRBD1. This chain's CDR3 is CARRDRDKLGTEAFF. CDR3 sequence (DNA): TGTGCCCGCCGGGACAGGGATAAATTGGGAACTGAAGCTTTCTTT.